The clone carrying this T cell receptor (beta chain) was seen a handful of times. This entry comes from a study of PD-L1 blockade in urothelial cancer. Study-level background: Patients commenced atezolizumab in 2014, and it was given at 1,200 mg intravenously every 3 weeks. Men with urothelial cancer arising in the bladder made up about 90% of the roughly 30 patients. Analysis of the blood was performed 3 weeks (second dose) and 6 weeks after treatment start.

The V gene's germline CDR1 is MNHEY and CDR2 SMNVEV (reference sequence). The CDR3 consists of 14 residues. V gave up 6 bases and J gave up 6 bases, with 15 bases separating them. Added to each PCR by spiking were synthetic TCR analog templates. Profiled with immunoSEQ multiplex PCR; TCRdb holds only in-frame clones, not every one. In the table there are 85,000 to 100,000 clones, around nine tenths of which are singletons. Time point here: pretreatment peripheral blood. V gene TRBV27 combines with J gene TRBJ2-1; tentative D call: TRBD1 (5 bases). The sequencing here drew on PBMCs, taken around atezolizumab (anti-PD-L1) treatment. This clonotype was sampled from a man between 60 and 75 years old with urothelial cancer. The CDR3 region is CASRRQGGINEQFF. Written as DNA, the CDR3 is TGTGCCAGCAGGCGGCAGGGTGGGATCAATGAGCAGTTCTTC.